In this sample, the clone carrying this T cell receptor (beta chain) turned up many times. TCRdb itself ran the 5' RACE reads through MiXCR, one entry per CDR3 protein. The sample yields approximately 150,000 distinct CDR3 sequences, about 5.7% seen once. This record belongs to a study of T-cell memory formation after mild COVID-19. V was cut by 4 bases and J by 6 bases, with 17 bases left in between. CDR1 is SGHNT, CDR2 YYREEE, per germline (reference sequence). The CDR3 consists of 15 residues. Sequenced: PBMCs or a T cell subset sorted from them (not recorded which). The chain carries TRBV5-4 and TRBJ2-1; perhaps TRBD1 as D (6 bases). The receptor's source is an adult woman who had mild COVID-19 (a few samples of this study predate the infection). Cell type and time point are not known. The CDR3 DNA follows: TGTGCCAGCAGCCCCCGTGGGGGCTGGAGCAATGAGCAGTTCTTC. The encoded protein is CASSPRGGWSNEQFF.